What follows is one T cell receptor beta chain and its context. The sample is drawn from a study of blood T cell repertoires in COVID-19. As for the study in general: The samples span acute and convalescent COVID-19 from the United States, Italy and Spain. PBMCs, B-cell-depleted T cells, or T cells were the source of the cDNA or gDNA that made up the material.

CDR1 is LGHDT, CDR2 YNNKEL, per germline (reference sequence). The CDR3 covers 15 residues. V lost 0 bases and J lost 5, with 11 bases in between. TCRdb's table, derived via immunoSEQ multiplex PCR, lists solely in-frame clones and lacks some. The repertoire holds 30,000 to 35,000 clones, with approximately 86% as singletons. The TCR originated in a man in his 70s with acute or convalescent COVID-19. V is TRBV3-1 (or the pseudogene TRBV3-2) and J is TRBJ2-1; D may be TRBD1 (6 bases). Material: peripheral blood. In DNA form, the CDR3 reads TGTGCCAGCAGCCAAGAACCACAGGGACACAATGAGCAGTTCTTC. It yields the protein CASSQEPQGHNEQFF.